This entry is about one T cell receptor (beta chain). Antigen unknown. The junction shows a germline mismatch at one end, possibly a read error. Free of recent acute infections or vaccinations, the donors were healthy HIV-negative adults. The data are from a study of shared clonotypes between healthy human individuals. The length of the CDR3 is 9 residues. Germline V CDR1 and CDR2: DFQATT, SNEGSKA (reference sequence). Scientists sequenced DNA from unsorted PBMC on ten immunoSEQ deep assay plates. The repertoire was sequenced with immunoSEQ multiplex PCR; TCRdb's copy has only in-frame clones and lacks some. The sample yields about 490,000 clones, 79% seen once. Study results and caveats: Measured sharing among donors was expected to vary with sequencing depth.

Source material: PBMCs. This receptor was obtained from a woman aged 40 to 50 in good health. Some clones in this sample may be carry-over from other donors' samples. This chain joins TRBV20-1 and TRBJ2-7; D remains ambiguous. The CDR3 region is CSPHGVMDF. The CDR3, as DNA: TGCAGCCCTCACGGAGTTATGGACTTC.